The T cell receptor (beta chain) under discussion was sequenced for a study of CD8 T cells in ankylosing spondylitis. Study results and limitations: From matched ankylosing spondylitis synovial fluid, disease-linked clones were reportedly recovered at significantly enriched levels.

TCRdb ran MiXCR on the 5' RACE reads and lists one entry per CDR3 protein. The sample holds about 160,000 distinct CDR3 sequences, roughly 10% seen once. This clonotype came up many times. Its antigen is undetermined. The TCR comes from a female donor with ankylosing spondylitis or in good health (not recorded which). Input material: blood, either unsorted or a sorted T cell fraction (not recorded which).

CDR3 nucleotide sequence: TGTGCCAGCAGCCCATTAGCGCCGAACACCGGGGAGCTGTTTTTT. Amino acids: CASSPLAPNTGELFF. The V call is TRBV12-3 or TRBV12-4, the J call TRBJ2-2, with a tentative D call TRBD2 (5 bases). The CDR3 runs to 15 residues. Between the trimmed V and J ends, which lost 6 bases and 0 bases, there was a span of 11 bases.